The count of the clone carrying this T cell receptor beta chain is one. Its cognate antigen is unknown. This record comes from a study of cytomegalovirus exposure and HLA in healthy donors. Study-wide findings and caveats: The authors assumed roughly uniform sequencing depth across donors for presence/absence analyses.

PCR employed 60 Vbeta and 13 Jbeta primers. TCRdb's table, derived via immunoSEQ multiplex PCR, lists solely in-frame clones and lacks some. The sample consists of some 110,000 clones, approximately 80% of them appearing once. The TCR originated in a man over 45 in good health and CMV-seronegative. Sequenced material: PBMCs.

The CDR3 is CASARGGRMNTEAFF. The CDR3 nucleotides read TGTGCCAGCGCCAGGGGCGGCCGAATGAACACTGAAGCTTTCTTT. The chain carries TRBV11-2 and TRBJ1-1; D perhaps matches TRBD1 (6 bases). Trimming removed 8 bases at V and 0 bases at J, with 16 bases between. Germline CDR1 and CDR2: SGHAT and FQNNGV. The CDR3 has 15 residues.